The 17 T cell receptor beta chains in this list originate from one sample, sequenced in a study of control samples from healthy donors and cancer patients. The assay was immunoSEQ multiplex PCR, and TCRdb's table has in-frame clones only and misses some. Seen here are roughly 92,000 clones, roughly 86% observed once, and the top ten hold over 0.95%. Sequenced sample: blood. These receptors all stem from a woman aged 45-65 years in good health.

The CDR3 here is CASSLLAGSHDGYTF. The CDR3 bases are TGTGCCAGCAGCCTGCTAGCCGGGAGTCACGATGGCTACACCTTC. The chain is built from TRBV14 and TRBJ1-2; no definite D call. Between the trimmed V and J ends, which lost 4 bases and 6 bases, there was a span of 18 bases. The CDR3 is 15 residues long. The germline gives CDR1 SGHDN, CDR2 FVKESK.

The J gene is TRBJ1-6, the V gene TRBV11-2; the match to TRBD1 covers 7 bases. V lost 1 base and J lost 9; bases outside the gene matches: 9. The CDR3 is 16 amino acids. Germline CDR1 and CDR2: SGHAT and FQNNGV. Written as DNA, the CDR3 is TGTGCCAGCAGCTTAGCGGGCAGGGGGATCGGTTCACCCCTCCACTTT. The encoded protein is CASSLAGRGIGSPLHF.

The rearrangement joins TRBV29-1 to TRBJ1-2; 8 positions match TRBD1. The CDR3 covers 15 residues. J was trimmed by 1 base and V by 4 bases; bases with no gene match: 8. In germline, CDR1 is SQVTM, CDR2 ANQGSEA. CDR3: CSVGRTGTINYGYTF. The DNA of the CDR3 is TGCAGCGTTGGTCGGACAGGGACCATTAACTATGGCTACACCTTC.

This sequence joins TRBV6-4 and TRBJ1-1; no clear D gene. Trimming stripped 2 bases from V and 1 base from J, with 5 bases between. CDR3 length equals 13 residues. CDR1 MRHNA and CDR2 SNTAGT come from the germline V gene. The CDR3 bases are TGTGCCAGCAGTGACATCCCGAACACTGAAGCTTTCTTT. Translating gives CASSDIPNTEAFF.

Here the CDR3 DNA reads TGTGCCAGCAGCAGCAGGGTGGTCGGAGAAAAACTGTTTTTT. Translated, it gives CASSSRVVGEKLFF. The chain couples TRBV5-6 to TRBJ1-4; D may be TRBD1 (5 bases). This CDR3 is built from 14 residues. Trimming left V 4 bases short and J 8 bases short, with 15 bases between. Germline assignment: CDR1 SGHDT and CDR2 YYEEEE.

This clone has a handful of counts. This chain links TRBV7-9 with TRBJ2-1, with TRBD2 matching 7 bases. The J segment lost 9 bases and the V segment lost 1 base, leaving 6 bases of the junction unmatched. This CDR3 spans 14 amino acids. Germline values: CDR1 SEHNR, CDR2 FQNEAQ (reference sequence). CDR3 bases: TGTGCCAGCAGCTTAGGGAAGGGGACTACTGAGCAGTTCTTC. It is translated as CASSLGKGTTEQFF.

The chain couples TRBV7-9 to TRBJ2-7; 9 bases agree with TRBD1. Losses at the gene ends were 5 bases for V and 3 bases for J; bases not matched to a gene: 17. From germline, CDR1 is SEHNR and CDR2 FQNEAQ (reference sequence). The CDR3 has 18 amino acids. The CDR3 region is CASSLGNTGTGRHYEQYF. CDR3 nucleotide sequence: TGTGCCAGCAGCCTAGGGAATACTGGGACAGGGAGACACTACGAGCAGTACTTC.

This clone is a singleton in its sample. DNA for the CDR3: TGCGCCAGCAGTCGTGACACAGCCTATGGCTACACCTTC. Its translation is CASSRDTAYGYTF. J is TRBJ1-2 and V is TRBV5-1; D is uncertain. Germline V gene sequence: CDR1 SGHRS, CDR2 YFSETQ. V lost 5 bases, J lost 4 bases, and 12 bases lay in between. The CDR3 contains 13 residues.

The chain recombines TRBV5-1 with TRBJ2-2; D not certain. Trimming removed 4 bases at V and 1 base at J, with 11 bases between. CDR1 and CDR2 (germline): SGHRS, YFSETQ. CDR3 length: 15 residues. The CDR3 region has the DNA TGCGCCAGCAGCGCGGACCCTGGGAACACCGGGGAGCTGTTTTTT. Translating gives CASSADPGNTGELFF.

The rearrangement joins TRBV14 to TRBJ1-1, with D possibly matching TRBD1 (5 bases). Germline CDR1 and CDR2: SGHDN and FVKESK. Trimming left V 2 bases short and J 4 bases short, with 14 bases between. This CDR3 comprises 15 residues. As DNA, the CDR3 is TGTGCCAGCAGCCAAAACGTAGGGGTTGTCACTGAAGCTTTCTTT. Translation gives CASSQNVGVVTEAFF.

V usage is TRBV5-4 and J usage is TRBJ2-2; 7 bases agree with TRBD1. The CDR3 length is 15 residues. The V segment lost 2 bases and the J segment 2 bases; nucleotides outside the gene matches: 3. CDR1 SGHNT and CDR2 YYREEE come from the germline V gene (reference sequence). This CDR3 reads CASSFGTANTGELFF. The CDR3 DNA reads as TGTGCCAGCAGCTTCGGGACAGCTAACACCGGGGAGCTGTTTTTT.

CDR3 sequence (DNA): TGTGCCAGCAGTTCCAACCGGGACAGCACGTACGAGCAGTACTTC. Protein product: CASSSNRDSTYEQYF. The V gene is TRBV27, the J gene TRBJ2-7, with 7 bases aligning to TRBD1. Germline V lookup: CDR1 MNHEY, CDR2 SMNVEV (reference sequence). Trimming at V came to 4 bases and at J to 4 bases, leaving 10 bases not matched to a gene. The CDR3 has 15 residues.

V gene TRBV11-2 combines with J gene TRBJ2-1; D call uncertain. In germline, CDR1 is SGHAT, CDR2 FQNNGV. Trimming pared 1 base from V and 5 bases from J, leaving 6 bases between. The CDR3 contains 13 residues. Here the CDR3 reads CASSLVPHNEQFF. The CDR3 region has the DNA TGTGCCAGCAGCTTAGTCCCCCACAATGAGCAGTTCTTC.

The chain combines TRBV2 with TRBJ1-4; D not resolved. The CDR3 length is 16 residues. Germline loops: CDR1 SNHLY, CDR2 FYNNEI. The ends were cut back, 2 bases at V and 5 bases at J, with 15 bases in the middle. The DNA of the CDR3 is TGTGCCAGCAGTGAAAGTGAATCAGGAGCGAATGAAAAACTGTTTTTT. It specifies CASSESESGANEKLFF.

The V call is TRBV19, the J call TRBJ1-5; D gene unclear. This CDR3 spans 12 amino acids. Germline-derived CDR1 and CDR2 are LNHDA and SQIVND (reference sequence). Trimming removed 7 bases at V and 5 bases at J, with 9 bases between. The chain's CDR3 is CASNRVDQPQHF. In DNA, the CDR3 is TGTGCCAGTAATCGGGTAGATCAGCCCCAGCATTTT.

In nucleotides, the CDR3 is TGTGCCAGCAGGACAGGGGTTTGGGGCAATCAGCCCCAGCATTTT. Translated, it gives CASRTGVWGNQPQHF. The chain carries TRBV28 and TRBJ1-5, with 8 positions matching TRBD1. Germline V lookup: CDR1 MDHEN, CDR2 SYDVKM. V dropped 6 bases and J dropped 2; count of bases not matched to a gene: 6. The CDR3 length is 15 residues.

This clone was counted a few times. This rearrangement joins TRBV5-5 to TRBJ2-5; maybe TRBD1 (5 bases). CDR3 length: 14 amino acids. Trimming took off 1 base at V and 4 bases at J, with 11 bases between the two ends. The germline V gene has CDR1 SGHKS and CDR2 YYEKEE (reference sequence). The CDR3 sequence: CASSLRWGAETQYF. DNA for the CDR3: TGTGCCAGCAGCTTGAGATGGGGCGCAGAGACCCAGTACTTC.